Each of the 9 T cell receptor beta chains below was sequenced from the same sample in a study of blood T cell repertoires in COVID-19. Assay used: immunoSEQ multiplex PCR; TCRdb lists only in-frame clones, some missing. The table lists 310,000 or so clones, 88% of them singletons, with more than 3% in the top ten. Specimen: peripheral blood. These TCRs come from a woman in her fifties or sixties with active or convalescent COVID-19.

The gene calls are TRBV5-1 and TRBJ2-7; perhaps TRBD2 as D (6 bases). The CDR3 extends over 13 amino acids. Trimming pared 4 bases from V and 6 bases from J, leaving 14 bases between. Germline V gene data show CDR1 as SGHRS and CDR2 as YFSETQ. The CDR3 region has the DNA TGCGCCAGCAGCATCGGGACTTCCGGCGAGCAGTACTTC. Amino acids: CASSIGTSGEQYF.

The sample holds one count of this clone. The chain carries TRBV3-1 (or the pseudogene TRBV3-2) and TRBJ2-7, with D perhaps TRBD1 (5 bases). Deletions cut 4 bases from V and 2 bases from J, with 18 bases between. Germline V gene data show CDR1 as LGHDT and CDR2 as YNNKEL (reference sequence). CDR3 size: 16 residues. The CDR3 DNA reads TGTGCCAGCAGCCTACCCCGACAGACCTTTCCCTACGAGCAGTACTTC. This codes for CASSLPRQTFPYEQYF.

V and J are TRBV28 and TRBJ1-5, with a tentative D call TRBD1 (5 bases). CDR1 and CDR2 (germline): MDHEN, SYDVKM. The CDR3 is made up of 15 amino acids. V lost 3 bases and J lost 1, with 10 bases in between. The CDR3 is CASSFPSGSNQPQHF. The DNA for the CDR3 is TGTGCCAGCAGTTTTCCCTCAGGGAGCAATCAGCCCCAGCATTTT.

The rearrangement uses TRBV11-2 and TRBJ2-7; the match to TRBD2 covers 8 bases. With 1 base clipped from V and 2 bases from J, the junction kept 4 bases outside the gene matches. Germline values: CDR1 SGHAT, CDR2 FQNNGV. There are 15 residues in the CDR3. In DNA form, the CDR3 reads TGTGCCAGCAGCTTAGGGGGACTAGGGGCCTACGAGCAGTACTTC. It is translated as CASSLGGLGAYEQYF.

Comment on this clone: A read error may account for a junction end that differs from germline. This chain links TRBV4-2 with TRBJ1-1; 10 positions agree with TRBD1. This CDR3 comprises 15 residues. Germline V gene lookup returns CDR1 LGHNA and CDR2 YNFKEQ. In DNA form, the CDR3 reads TGTGCCAGCAGCGAAGACAGGGGGCGCGCCACTGAAGCTTTCTTT. Protein sequence: CASSEDRGRATEAFF.

This sequence joins TRBV19 and TRBJ1-5; no reliable D call. The germline V gene encodes CDR1 LNHDA and CDR2 SQIVND (reference sequence). Deletions cut 3 bases from V and 0 bases from J, with 12 bases between. This CDR3 is built from 16 residues. DNA of the CDR3: TGTGCCAGTAGTATTGTAGGAGGGTATAGCAATCAGCCCCAGCATTTT. Protein product: CASSIVGGYSNQPQHF.

This clone was picked up one time. The rearrangement uses TRBV4-1 and TRBJ2-5; TRBD2 is a possible D gene (5 bases). CDR1 MGHRA and CDR2 YSYEKL come from the germline V gene. CDR3 size: 16 residues. Trimming cost V 0 bases and J 5 bases, with 16 bases left between them. DNA of the CDR3: TGCGCCAGCAGCCAAGATGGGATGAGGGCCTCGGAGACCCAGTACTTC. Residues: CASSQDGMRASETQYF.

This chain uses TRBV20-1 with TRBJ1-1, with D unclear. Trimming took off 6 bases at V and 10 bases at J, with 15 bases between the two ends. CDR3 length equals 11 residues. Germline V gives CDR1 DFQATT, CDR2 SNEGSKA (reference sequence). In DNA, the CDR3 is TGCAGTGCCCCAACAGCTACCCGAGCTTTCTTT. Its translation: CSAPTATRAFF.

V gene TRBV19 combines with J gene TRBJ2-2; 10 nucleotides line up with TRBD2. Germline V gene data show CDR1 as LNHDA and CDR2 as SQIVND (reference sequence). This CDR3 is built from 17 residues. After removal of 10 bases from V and 2 bases from J, the junction contained 13 bases not matched to a gene. CDR3 in DNA: TGTGCCACCCGGGACGTTTGGACTAGCGGTAACACCGGGGAGCTGTTTTTT. Amino acids: CATRDVWTSGNTGELFF.